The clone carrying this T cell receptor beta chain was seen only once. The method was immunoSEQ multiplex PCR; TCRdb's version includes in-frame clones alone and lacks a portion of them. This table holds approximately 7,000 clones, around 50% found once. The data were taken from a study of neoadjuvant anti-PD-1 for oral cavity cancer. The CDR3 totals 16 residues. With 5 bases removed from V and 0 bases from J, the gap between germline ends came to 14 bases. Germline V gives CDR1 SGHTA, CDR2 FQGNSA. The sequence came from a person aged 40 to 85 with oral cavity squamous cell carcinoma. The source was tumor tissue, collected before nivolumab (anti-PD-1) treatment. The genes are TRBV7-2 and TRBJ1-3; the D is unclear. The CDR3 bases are TGTGCCAGCAGCCCCGCCTCCGCGGTCTCTGGAAACACCATATATTTT. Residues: CASSPASAVSGNTIYF.